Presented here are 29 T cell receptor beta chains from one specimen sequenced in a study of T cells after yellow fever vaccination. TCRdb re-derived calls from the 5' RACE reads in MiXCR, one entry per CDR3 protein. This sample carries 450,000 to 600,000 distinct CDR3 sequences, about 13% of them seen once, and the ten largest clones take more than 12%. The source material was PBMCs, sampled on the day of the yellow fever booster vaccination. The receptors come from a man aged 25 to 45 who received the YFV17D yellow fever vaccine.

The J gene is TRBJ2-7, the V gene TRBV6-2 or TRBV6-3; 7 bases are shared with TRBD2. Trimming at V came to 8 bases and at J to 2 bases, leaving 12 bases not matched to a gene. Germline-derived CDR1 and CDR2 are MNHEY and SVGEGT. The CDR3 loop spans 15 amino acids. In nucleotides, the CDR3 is TGTGCCAGCGGGTCGACCGGGACTAAGACCTACGAGCAGTACTTC. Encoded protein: CASGSTGTKTYEQYF.

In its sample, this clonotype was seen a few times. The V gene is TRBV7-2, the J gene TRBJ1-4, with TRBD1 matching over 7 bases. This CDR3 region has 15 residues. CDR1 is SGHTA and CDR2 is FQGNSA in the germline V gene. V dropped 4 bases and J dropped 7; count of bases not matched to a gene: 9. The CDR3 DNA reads TGTGCCAGCAGCTCAGGACAGGCGATGAGTGAAAAACTGTTTTTT. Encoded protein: CASSSGQAMSEKLFF.

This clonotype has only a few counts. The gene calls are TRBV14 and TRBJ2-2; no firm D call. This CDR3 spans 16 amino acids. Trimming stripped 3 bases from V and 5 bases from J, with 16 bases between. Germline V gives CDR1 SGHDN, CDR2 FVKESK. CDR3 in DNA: TGTGCCAGCAGCCACCCGACACCGACCCGGACCGGGGAGCTGTTTTTT. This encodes CASSHPTPTRTGELFF.

The CDR3 loop is CAIGGDLDSPLHF. The DNA of the CDR3 is TGTGCCATAGGAGGGGACCTCGATTCACCCCTCCACTTT. The genes are TRBV10-3 and TRBJ1-6; possibly TRBD1 for D (5 bases). Germline values: CDR1 ENHRY, CDR2 SYGVKD. The CDR3 has 13 amino acids. With 9 bases removed from V and 8 bases from J, the gap between germline ends came to 14 bases.

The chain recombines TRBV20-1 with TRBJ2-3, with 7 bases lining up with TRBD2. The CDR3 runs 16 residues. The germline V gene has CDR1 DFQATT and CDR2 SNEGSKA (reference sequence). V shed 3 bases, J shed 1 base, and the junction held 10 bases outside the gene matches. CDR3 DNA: TGCAGTGCTAGTCCCCGATCGGGGGGACGCACAGATACGCAGTATTTT. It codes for CSASPRSGGRTDTQYF.

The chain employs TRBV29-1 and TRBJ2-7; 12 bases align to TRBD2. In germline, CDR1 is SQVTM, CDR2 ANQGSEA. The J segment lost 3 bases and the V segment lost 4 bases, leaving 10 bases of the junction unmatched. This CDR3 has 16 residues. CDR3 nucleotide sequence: TGCAGCGTTGGACTAGCGGGAGAGAGTGTGGACTACGAGCAGTACTTC. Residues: CSVGLAGESVDYEQYF.

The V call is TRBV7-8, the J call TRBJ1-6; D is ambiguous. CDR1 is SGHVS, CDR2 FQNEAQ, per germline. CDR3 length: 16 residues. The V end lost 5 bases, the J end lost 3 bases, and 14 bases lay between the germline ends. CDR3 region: CASSPSRVNYNSPLHF. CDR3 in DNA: TGTGCCAGCAGCCCGAGCAGAGTAAACTATAATTCACCCCTCCACTTT.

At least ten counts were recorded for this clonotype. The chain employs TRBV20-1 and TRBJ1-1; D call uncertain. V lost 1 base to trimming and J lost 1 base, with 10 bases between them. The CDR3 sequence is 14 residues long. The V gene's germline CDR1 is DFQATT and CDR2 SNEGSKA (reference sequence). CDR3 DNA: TGCAGTGCTAGAGGCGGGCCGACGAACACTGAAGCTTTCTTT. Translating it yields CSARGGPTNTEAFF.

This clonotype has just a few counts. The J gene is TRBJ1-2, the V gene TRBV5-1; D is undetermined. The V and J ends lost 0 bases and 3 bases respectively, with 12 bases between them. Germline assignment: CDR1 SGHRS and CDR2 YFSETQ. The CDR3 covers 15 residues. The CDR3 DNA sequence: TGCGCCAGCAGCTTGGAGTCCGCAGGCCACTATGGCTACACCTTC. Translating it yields CASSLESAGHYGYTF.

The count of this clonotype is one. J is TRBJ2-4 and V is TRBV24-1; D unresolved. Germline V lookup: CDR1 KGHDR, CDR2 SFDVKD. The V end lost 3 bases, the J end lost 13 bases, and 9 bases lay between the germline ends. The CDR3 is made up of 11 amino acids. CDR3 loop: CATSDRTRQYF. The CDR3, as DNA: TGTGCCACCAGTGATCGGACCAGACAGTACTTC.

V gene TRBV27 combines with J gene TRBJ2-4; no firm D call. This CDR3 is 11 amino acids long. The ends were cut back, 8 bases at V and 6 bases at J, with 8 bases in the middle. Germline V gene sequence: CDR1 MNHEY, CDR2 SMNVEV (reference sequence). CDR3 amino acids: CASGDLNIQYF. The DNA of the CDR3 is TGTGCCAGCGGTGATTTAAACATTCAGTACTTC.

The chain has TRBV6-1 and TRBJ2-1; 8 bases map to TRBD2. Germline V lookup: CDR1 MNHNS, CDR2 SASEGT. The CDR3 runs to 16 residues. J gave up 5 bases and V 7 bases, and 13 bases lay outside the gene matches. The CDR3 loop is CASTRSGTRVHNEQFF. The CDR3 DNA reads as TGTGCCAGCACTAGATCCGGGACTAGGGTCCACAATGAGCAGTTCTTC.

The DNA for the CDR3 is TGCAGTGGAACCGGGACTAGCGTCGACGAGCAGTACTTC. This translates into CSGTGTSVDEQYF. The chain carries TRBV20-1 and TRBJ2-7, with TRBD2 identical over 10 bases. Germline V gives CDR1 DFQATT, CDR2 SNEGSKA (reference sequence). V was pared by 7 bases and J by 5 bases, with 8 bases of the junction left unmatched. This CDR3 spans 13 amino acids.

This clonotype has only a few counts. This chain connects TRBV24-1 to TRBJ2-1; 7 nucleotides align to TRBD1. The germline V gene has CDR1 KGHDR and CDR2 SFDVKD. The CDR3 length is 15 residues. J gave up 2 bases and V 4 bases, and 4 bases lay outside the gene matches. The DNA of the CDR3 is TGTGCCACCAGTGAAGGGACAGCCCCCTACAATGAGCAGTTCTTC. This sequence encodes CATSEGTAPYNEQFF.

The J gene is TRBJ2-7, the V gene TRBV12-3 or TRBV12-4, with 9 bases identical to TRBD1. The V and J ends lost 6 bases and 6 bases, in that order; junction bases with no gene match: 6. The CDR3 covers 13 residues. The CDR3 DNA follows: TGTGCCAGCAGATTGACAGGGGGGGCCGAGCAGTACTTC. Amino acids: CASRLTGGAEQYF.

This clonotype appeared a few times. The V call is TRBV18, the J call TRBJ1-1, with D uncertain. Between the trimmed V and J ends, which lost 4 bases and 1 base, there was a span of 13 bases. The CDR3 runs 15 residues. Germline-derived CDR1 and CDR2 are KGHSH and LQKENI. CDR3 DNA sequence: TGTGCCAGCTCACAGTCGACGGCAGGGAACACTGAAGCTTTCTTT. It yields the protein CASSQSTAGNTEAFF.

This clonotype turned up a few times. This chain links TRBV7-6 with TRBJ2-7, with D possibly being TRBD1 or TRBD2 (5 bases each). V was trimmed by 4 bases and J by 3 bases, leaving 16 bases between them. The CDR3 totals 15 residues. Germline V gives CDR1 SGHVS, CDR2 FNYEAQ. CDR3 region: CASSYLTGPNYEQYF. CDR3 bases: TGTGCCAGCAGCTACCTAACGGGGCCGAACTACGAGCAGTACTTC.

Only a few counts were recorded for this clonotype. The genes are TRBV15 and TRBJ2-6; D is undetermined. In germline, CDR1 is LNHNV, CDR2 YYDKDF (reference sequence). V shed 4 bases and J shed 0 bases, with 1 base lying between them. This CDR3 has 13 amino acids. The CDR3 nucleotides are TGTGCCACCAGCAACTCTGGGGCCAACGTCCTGACTTTC. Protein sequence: CATSNSGANVLTF.

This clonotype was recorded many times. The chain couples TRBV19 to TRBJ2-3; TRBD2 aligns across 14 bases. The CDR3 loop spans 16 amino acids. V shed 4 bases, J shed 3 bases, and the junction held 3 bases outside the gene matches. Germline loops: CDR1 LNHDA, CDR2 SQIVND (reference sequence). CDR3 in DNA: TGTGCCAGTAGTAGTGGGACTAGCGGGAGAACAGATACGCAGTATTTT. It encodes CASSSGTSGRTDTQYF.

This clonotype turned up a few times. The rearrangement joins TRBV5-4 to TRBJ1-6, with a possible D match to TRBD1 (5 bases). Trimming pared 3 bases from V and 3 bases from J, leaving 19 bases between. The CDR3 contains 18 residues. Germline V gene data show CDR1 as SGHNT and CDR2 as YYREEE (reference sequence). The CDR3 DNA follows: TGTGCCAGCAGCTCTGGAACCGGGGGGGGAGGCTATAATTCACCCCTCCACTTT. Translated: CASSSGTGGGGYNSPLHF.

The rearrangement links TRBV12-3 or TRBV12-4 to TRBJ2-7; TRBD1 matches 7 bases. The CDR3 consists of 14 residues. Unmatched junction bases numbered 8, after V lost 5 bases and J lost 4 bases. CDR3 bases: TGTGCCAGCAGTCGTACAGGGGATTGGTACGAGCAGTACTTC. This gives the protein CASSRTGDWYEQYF.

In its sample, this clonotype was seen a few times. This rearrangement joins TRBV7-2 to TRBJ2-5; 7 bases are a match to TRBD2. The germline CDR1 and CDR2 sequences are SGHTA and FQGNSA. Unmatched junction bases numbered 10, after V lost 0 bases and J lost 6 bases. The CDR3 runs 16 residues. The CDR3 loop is CASSLALGGSGKTQYF. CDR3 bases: TGTGCCAGCAGCTTAGCGCTGGGCGGGAGTGGGAAGACCCAGTACTTC.

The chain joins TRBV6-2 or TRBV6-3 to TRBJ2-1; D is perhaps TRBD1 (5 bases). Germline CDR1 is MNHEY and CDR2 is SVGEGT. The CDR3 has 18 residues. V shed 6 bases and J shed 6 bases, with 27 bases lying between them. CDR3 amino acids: CASRDTPFWAKGPNEQFF. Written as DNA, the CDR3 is TGTGCCAGCAGGGACACCCCCTTCTGGGCTAAAGGCCCCAATGAGCAGTTCTTC.

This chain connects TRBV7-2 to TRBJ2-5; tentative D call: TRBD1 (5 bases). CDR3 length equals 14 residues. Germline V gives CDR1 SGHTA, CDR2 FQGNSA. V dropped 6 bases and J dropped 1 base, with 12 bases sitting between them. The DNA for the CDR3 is TGTGCCAGCAGAAAACCTGACAGCCAAGAGACCCAGTACTTC. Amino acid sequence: CASRKPDSQETQYF.

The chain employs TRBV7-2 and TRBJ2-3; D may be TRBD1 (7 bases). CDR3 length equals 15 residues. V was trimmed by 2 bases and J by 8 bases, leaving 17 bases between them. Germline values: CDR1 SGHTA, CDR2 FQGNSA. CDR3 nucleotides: TGTGCCAGCAGCTTAAAGCCAGGGGGGTTTGGTACGCAGTATTTT. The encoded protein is CASSLKPGGFGTQYF.

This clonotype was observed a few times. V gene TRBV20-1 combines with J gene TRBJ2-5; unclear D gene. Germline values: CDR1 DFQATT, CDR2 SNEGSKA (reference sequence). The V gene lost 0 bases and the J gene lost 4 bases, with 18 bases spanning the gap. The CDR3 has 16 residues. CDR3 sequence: CSARDPLGRRRETQYF. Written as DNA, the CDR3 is TGCAGTGCTAGAGACCCTCTCGGACGGAGAAGAGAGACCCAGTACTTC.

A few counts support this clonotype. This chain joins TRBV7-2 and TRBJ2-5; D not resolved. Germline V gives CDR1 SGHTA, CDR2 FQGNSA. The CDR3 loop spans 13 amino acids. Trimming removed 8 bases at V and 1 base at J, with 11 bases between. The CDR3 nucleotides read TGTGCCAGCGGGCCCAGCCGCCAAGAGACCCAGTACTTC. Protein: CASGPSRQETQYF. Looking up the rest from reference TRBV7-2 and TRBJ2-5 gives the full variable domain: GAGVSQSPSNKVTEKGKDVELRCDPISGHTALYWYRQSLGQGLEFLIYFQGNSAPDKSGLPSDRFSAERTGGSVSTLTIQRTQQEDSAVYLCASGPSRQETQYFGPGTRLLVL.

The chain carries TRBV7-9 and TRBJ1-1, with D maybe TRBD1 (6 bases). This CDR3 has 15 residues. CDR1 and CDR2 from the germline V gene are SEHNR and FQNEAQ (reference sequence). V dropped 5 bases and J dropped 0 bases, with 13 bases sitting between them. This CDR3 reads CASSPTGGLNTEAFF. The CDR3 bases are TGTGCCAGCAGCCCGACAGGAGGCTTGAACACTGAAGCTTTCTTT.

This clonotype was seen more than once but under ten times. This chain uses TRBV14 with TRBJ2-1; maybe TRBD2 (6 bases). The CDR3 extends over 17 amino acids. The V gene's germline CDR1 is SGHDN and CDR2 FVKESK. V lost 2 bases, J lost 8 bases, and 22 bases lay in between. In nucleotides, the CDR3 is TGTGCCAGCAGCCAATGGGGTGGCGGGATGATCGATCATGAGCAGTTCTTC. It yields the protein CASSQWGGGMIDHEQFF.